A selection of T cell receptor beta chains follows, all from one sample in a study of cytomegalovirus exposure and HLA in healthy donors. The data were produced by immunoSEQ multiplex PCR, yet TCRdb's version contains in-frame clones alone and is incomplete. The table includes 100,000 to 150,000 clones, over 65% detected once. Source material: PBMCs. The receptors were sampled from a man aged 25-40 years in good health and CMV-seronegative. The conserved cysteine and the conserved F or W are not part of the CDR3 here.

v_call	cdr3_length	j_call	cdr3_aa
TRBV6-1	12	TRBJ1-5	ASSDWDRGQPQH
TRBV18	13	TRBJ2-5	ASSPGSGGEETQY
TRBV5-6	11	TRBJ1-1	ASSLEGGTEAF
TRBV28	12	TRBJ1-5	AGSLTGLNQPQH
TRBV19	14	TRBJ2-2	ASRRIRQSNTGELF
TRBV4-3	12	TRBJ2-7	ASSQDTTGYEQY
TRBV5-1	14	TRBJ2-5	ASSLIPAGFQETQY
TRBV7-8	18	TRBJ1-1	ASSLAISQVPSPMNTEAF
TRBV19	14	TRBJ2-1	ASSTFTSGGGNEQF
TRBV6-5	12	TRBJ2-3	ASRGTGIEDTQY
TRBV19	12	TRBJ1-1	ASSYMGGNTEAF
TRBV18	14	TRBJ2-3	ASSPIPGQGPDTQY
TRBV4-1	10	TRBJ1-2	ASSQSVYGYT